This T cell receptor beta chain was profiled in a study of vaccination effects on CD4 cells after COVID-19 (dated by TCRdb to 2021 to 2024). Study-wide context: In the ViraFEST assay, PBMC were stimulated with viral peptide pools, and TCR sequencing was then used to find antigen-specific CD4+ T cell clonotypes based on their expansion. A total of more than 8 COVID-19 convalescent patients and a handful of SARS-CoV-2-naive healthy vaccine recipients were included in the full study. In both COVID-19 convalescent patients and infection-naive vaccine recipients, the study compared SARS-CoV-2 spike-specific CD4+ TCR repertoires from before mRNA vaccination with those from after it. Each participant received two doses of an mRNA SARS-CoV-2 vaccine, either BNT162b2 or mRNA-1273. Approximately 2 million PBMC per well were cultured in IMDM with 5% human AB serum, around 10 IU/ml IL-2 and gentamicin, plus 10 ug/ml peptides. The Oncomine TCR Beta short-read assay on an Illumina iSeq 100 was used to sequence cultures from other donors in the study. General findings and caveats noted by the study authors: Limitations of the study were the small number of convalescent patients and the absence of early post-infection timepoints. In healthy vaccine recipients, vaccine-induced clones were almost all SARS-CoV-2 mono-reactive, with only 1 of 255 being cross-reactive with common cold coronaviruses. Clones induced by infection and clones induced by vaccination both contracted markedly at late timepoints after vaccination, which fits with T cell responses waning over time.

Libraries were built with the immunoSEQ multiplex PCR assay. DNA from the CD4+ T cells that had been cultured and isolated underwent TCR beta CDR3 sequencing. Under the source paper's analysis protocol: Non-productive TCR sequences were removed and reads were trimmed to the CDR3 region, keeping CDR3s of at least 7 amino acids. Antigen-specific clonotypes were identified using the MANAFEST web app by comparison of expansion in peptide wells against reference cultures. To be called positive, a clone needed expansion at FDR<0.05 compared with the reference and with all other wells, an odds ratio greater than 5, and a frequency greater than 0.1% in two replicate wells. Clonotypes significantly expanded in SARS-CoV-2 spike wells and in at least one common cold coronavirus spike condition were defined as cross-reactive. CDR3 similarity was assessed by Levenshtein distance using the stringdist R package, and unrooted trees were constructed with ape in R 3.6.1. TCRdb re-hosts the immuneACCESS table, in-frame sequences only. Its copies lack some clones; in the studies checked, an unresolved V gene accounts for under half of them, and the cause for the rest is not known. For V, J and clone size, that table is used; D and trimming come from the DNA. Counted in this sample were some 23,000 clones; approximately 73% of them appeared once. The ten largest clones add up to more than 9.5% of the sample.

After approximately 11 days of culture, CD4+ T cells were isolated with the EasySep CD4+ T cell isolation kit. None of the healthy vaccine recipients had a prior SARS-CoV-2 infection, which was confirmed by nucleocapsid antibody tests that came back negative both before and after vaccination. Half of the culture medium was replaced with fresh IL-2-containing medium on days 3 and 7. Unless otherwise noted, each peptide stimulation condition was cultured in triplicate wells. PBMC were separated from whole blood using Ficoll-Paque Plus gradient centrifugation and were then either cryopreserved at -140C or used fresh. Genomic DNA was extracted from cultured CD4+ T cells with the QIAamp micro DNA kit. V is pruned by 5 bases and J by 4 bases, leaving 7 bases of the junction without a gene match. The CDR1 and CDR2 encoded by the germline V gene (reference sequence) are LNHDA and SQIVND. Inclusive of the bounding cysteine and phenylalanine, the CDR3 is 15 residues long. The read is trimmed to its CDR3 DNA, 45 bases read in frame from base 1.

This clone was counted once. The antigen this receptor binds is unknown. Within one base of it there is no much larger clone, and no base qualities were kept. The sequence is built from TRBV19 and TRBJ1-2, with 10 central nucleotides matching TRBD1. The material was CD4+ T cells from PBMCs cultured without peptide, obtained before COVID-19 vaccination. The TCR originated in a human donor who received a COVID-19 vaccine. CDR3 loop: CASSEDRGGSYGYTF. In nucleotide form, the sequence is TGTGCCAGTAGTGAGGACAGGGGGGGTTCCTATGGCTACACCTTC.